Included here is one TCR beta chain sequence, with context. By how much of the sample it makes up, this clonotype is medium-sized (0.01 to 0.1%). The antigen this receptor binds is unknown. The input lacks base qualities; no much larger clone sits a single base away. Tregs were isolated as CD4+CD25+CD127-/low cells. Tregs, naive and memory CD4+ T cells from tumor, blood and ipsilateral draining lymph nodes of a handful of breast cancer patients underwent full-length TCR alpha and beta sequencing. Mononuclear cells from lymph nodes or 50 to 60 ml of peripheral blood were isolated by Ficoll density gradient centrifugation. Sorted cell populations were confirmed by FACS to exceed 90% purity. The entry originates in a study (dated by TCRdb to the mid-2010s). About the full investigation: Whether tumor-infiltrating Tregs in breast cancer are recruited from blood Tregs or converted in situ from other CD4+ T cell subsets was tested. What the authors observed across the whole study: Validation in the larger cohort was restricted to a single TCR beta V-J rearrangement rather than whole repertoires. The TCR alpha and beta sequences of tumor-infiltrating Tregs showed the greatest overlap with tumor naive CD4+ T cells, followed by blood naive CD4+ T cells. Tumor memory CD4+ T cell TCR gene usage clustered with blood and lymph node memory CD4+ cells and lymph node naive CD4+ cells.

Full-length TCR variable regions were amplified by 5' RACE PCR with constant-region reverse primers, followed by semi-nested PCR with Nested Universal Primer A. The ReliaPrep RNA Cell Miniprep System was used to extract total RNA, which was then reverse transcribed into 5'RACE-ready cDNA with the SMARTer RACE 5'/3' Kit. Full-length TCR alpha and beta libraries were barcoded with multiplex adaptors and sequenced on an Illumina MiSeq. Processing in the source paper ran as follows. For each of nine subset-tissue groups, sequencing data from the five patients were combined, and the groups were compared by unsupervised clustering of TCR gene usage. The Morisita-Horn index was used to calculate repertoire similarity, with shared sequences weighted according to their contribution to each repertoire. The raw public reads went through TCRdb reprocessing: fastp at Q25, MiXCR clone calling, in-frame beta chains kept. Each record represents a unique CDR3 protein, reported with the most common genes and DNA among its rows. The V and J calls follow TCRdb's processing rather than the paper's. The sample table shows approximately 40,000 distinct CDR3 sequences, and less than 25% are seen once. The ten largest clones represent about 3.8% of the sample.

The CDR3 has 12 amino acids, counting the end cysteine and phenylalanine. The read is trimmed to its CDR3 DNA, 36 bases read in frame from base 1. The CDR1 and CDR2 encoded by the germline V gene are LGHNA and YNFKEQ. V is reduced by 0 bases and J by 3 bases, leaving a spacing of 2 bases between them. The clonotype was recovered from a female donor with breast cancer. Rearrangement joined TRBV4-2 to TRBJ2-5, with no confident D gene call. Material: Tregs sorted from blood. The CDR3 sequence is CASSQDEETQYF. The nucleotide sequence reads as follows: TGTGCCAGCAGCCAAGATGAAGAGACCCAGTACTTC.